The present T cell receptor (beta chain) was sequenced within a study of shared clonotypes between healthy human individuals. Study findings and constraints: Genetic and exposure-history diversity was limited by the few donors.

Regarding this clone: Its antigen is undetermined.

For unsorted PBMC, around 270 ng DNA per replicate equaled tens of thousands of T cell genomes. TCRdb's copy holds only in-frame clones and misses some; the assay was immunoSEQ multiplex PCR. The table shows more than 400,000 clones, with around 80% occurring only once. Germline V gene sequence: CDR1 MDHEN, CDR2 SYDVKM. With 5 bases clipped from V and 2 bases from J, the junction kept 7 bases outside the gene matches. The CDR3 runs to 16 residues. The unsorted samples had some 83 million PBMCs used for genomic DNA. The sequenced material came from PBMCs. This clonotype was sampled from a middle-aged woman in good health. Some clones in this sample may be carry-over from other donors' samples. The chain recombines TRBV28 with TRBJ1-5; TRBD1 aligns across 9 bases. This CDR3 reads CASSPGTGRGNQPQHF. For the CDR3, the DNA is TGTGCCAGCAGTCCCGGGACAGGGAGGGGCAATCAGCCCCAGCATTTT.